This T cell receptor (beta chain) was sequenced for a study of PD-1 blockade in classical Hodgkin lymphoma. Of note for this clone: Its antigen is undetermined.

CDR3 length equals 14 residues. The V and J ends lost 1 base and 10 bases respectively, with 13 bases between them. CDR1 MDHEN and CDR2 SYDVKM come from the germline V gene. Regarding the study as a whole: Whereas CD4+ TCR diversity had risen significantly by C4D1, CD8+ TCR diversity had not. Repertoire difference causes, possibly disease activity or prior therapy, remain undefined. Relapsed/refractory patients reportedly had lower baseline diversity than newly diagnosed patients.

The table came from immunoSEQ multiplex PCR; TCRdb's copy has only in-frame clones and leaves some out. The sample gives around 6,000 clones, nearly 55% of which show up once; about 16% is in the top ten. Every single patient, without exception, relapsed after autologous stem cell transplantation, and brentuximab vedotin exposure varied. Magnetic depletion of non-target cells from thawed PBMCs yielded purified CD8+ T cells. This TCR was recovered from a human donor with classical Hodgkin lymphoma. This sequence joins TRBV28 and TRBJ1-4; the D is unclear. The sample consisted of CD8+ T cells from blood, taken at baseline. The CDR3 sequence: CASSLSRNGGKLFF. The CDR3 DNA reads as TGTGCCAGCAGTTTATCCAGAAATGGAGGAAAACTGTTTTTT. The full variable domain, completed using reference TRBV28 and TRBJ1-4, is DVKVTQSSRYLVKRTGEKVFLECVQDMDHENMFWYRQDPGLGLRLIYFSYDVKMKEKGDIPEGYSVSREKKERFSLILESASTNQTSMYLCASSLSRNGGKLFFGSGTQLSVL.